A single sample gave rise to the 6 T cell receptor beta chains below, sequenced in a study of cytomegalovirus exposure and HLA in healthy donors. A multiplex PCR was run with 60 Vbeta primers and 13 Jbeta primers. Here immunoSEQ multiplex PCR was the method, and the copy in TCRdb shows in-frame clones only, minus some. The repertoire holds 140,000 to 150,000 clones, with 80% as singletons. Input material: PBMCs. The receptors here all came from a woman between 25 and 40 years old in good health and CMV-seronegative.

The chain recombines TRBV19 with TRBJ2-5; TRBD1 might be the D (6 bases). Germline loops: CDR1 LNHDA, CDR2 SQIVND (reference sequence). The CDR3 extends over 14 amino acids. V was clipped by 5 bases and J by 1 base, with 11 bases between them. CDR3 sequence: CASSPTGIQETQYF. The DNA for the CDR3 is TGTGCCAGTAGTCCCACAGGGATCCAAGAGACCCAGTACTTC.

The genes are TRBV7-9 and TRBJ2-3; a possible D gene is TRBD1 (5 bases). V lost 1 base and J 4 bases, leaving 9 bases between the germline ends. In germline, CDR1 is SEHNR, CDR2 FQNEAQ (reference sequence). This CDR3 spans 14 amino acids. The CDR3 reads CASSLEGIPDTQYF. Written as DNA, the CDR3 is TGTGCCAGCAGCTTAGAGGGGATCCCAGATACGCAGTATTTT.

The chain's CDR3 is CAWSGQGSTNEKLFF. The CDR3 DNA follows: TGTGCCTGGTCGGGACAGGGCTCAACTAATGAAAAACTGTTTTTT. The chain is built from TRBV30 and TRBJ1-4, with 9 bases identical to TRBD1. This CDR3 has 15 residues. J was trimmed by 0 bases and V by 5 bases; bases with no gene match: 4. Per germline, CDR1 GTSNPN and CDR2 SVGIG (reference sequence). Together with reference TRBV30 and TRBJ1-4, the CDR3 gives the full variable domain: SQTIHQWPATLVQPVGSPLSLECTVEGTSNPNLYWYRQAAGRGLQLLFYSVGIGQISSEVPQNLSASRPQDRQFILSSKKLLLSDSGFYLCAWSGQGSTNEKLFFGSGTQLSVL.

This clone appeared a few times. The chain recombines TRBV7-2 with TRBJ2-1; 11 bases line up with TRBD2. CDR1 SGHTA and CDR2 FQGNSA come from the germline V gene. CDR3 size: 16 residues. Trimming at V came to 5 bases and at J to 7 bases, leaving 10 bases not matched to a gene. The CDR3 loop is CASSLKTSGMFNEQFF. CDR3 nucleotide sequence: TGTGCCAGCAGCCTCAAGACTAGCGGGATGTTTAATGAGCAGTTCTTC.

V is TRBV5-8 and J is TRBJ2-2, with 9 bases that match TRBD1. V trimming: 10 bases; J trimming: 0 bases; junction bases outside the gene matches: 1. Germline V gene lookup returns CDR1 SGHTS and CDR2 YDEGEE. CDR3 length: 13 residues. DNA of the CDR3: TGTGCCGGGACAGGGACGAACACCGGGGAGCTGTTTTTT. Encoded protein: CAGTGTNTGELFF.

The rearrangement joins TRBV6-1 to TRBJ2-7; no clear D gene. The V gene lost 4 bases and the J gene lost 3 bases, with 4 bases spanning the gap. The CDR3 runs 11 residues. The V gene's germline CDR1 is MNHNS and CDR2 SASEGT. The CDR3 region is CASSAHYEQYF. The CDR3 DNA is TGTGCCAGCAGTGCCCACTACGAGCAGTACTTC.